The 5 T cell receptor beta chains below all came from one sample that was sequenced in a study of CD8 T cells in Susac syndrome. An amount of RNA that ranged from roughly 0.45 to 1 ug was reverse transcribed with random hexamers. One entry per CDR3 protein results from TCRdb running MiXCR on the immunoSEQ multiplex PCR reads. The repertoire includes roughly 100,000 distinct CDR3 sequences, roughly 95% of them detected once, and around 0.38% sits in the top ten. Material: CD8+ T cells from PBMCs. The receptor set was obtained from a human donor with Susac syndrome.

The chain is built from TRBV5-4 and TRBJ2-7; weak D call: TRBD2 (5 bases). The CDR3 contains 12 residues. Trimming removed 4 bases at V and 6 bases at J, with 11 bases between. The germline V gene encodes CDR1 SGHNT and CDR2 YYREEE (reference sequence). CDR3: CASSEGSAEQYF. The CDR3 DNA sequence: TGTGCCAGCAGCGAGGGTAGCGCCGAGCAGTACTTC.

This clonotype was detected once. The V call is TRBV20-1, the J call TRBJ1-5; 9 positions agree with TRBD1. The germline gives CDR1 DFQATT, CDR2 SNEGSKA (reference sequence). The CDR3 totals 16 residues. V trimming: 3 bases; J trimming: 0 bases; junction bases outside the gene matches: 6. In nucleotides, the CDR3 is TGCAGTGCTAGCACAGGGGGCTGGGATAGCAATCAGCCCCAGCATTTT. It specifies CSASTGGWDSNQPQHF.

This rearrangement joins TRBV20-1 to TRBJ2-5; 7 bases map to TRBD1. CDR3 length: 12 amino acids. The V gene's germline CDR1 is DFQATT and CDR2 SNEGSKA (reference sequence). The V and J ends lost 6 bases and 5 bases, in that order; junction bases with no gene match: 6. CDR3 sequence: CSARQGMETQYF. CDR3 sequence (DNA): TGCAGTGCCAGACAGGGTATGGAGACCCAGTACTTC.

The chain carries TRBV12-3 or TRBV12-4 and TRBJ2-3, with 8 bases matching TRBD1. Unmatched junction bases numbered 4, after V lost 6 bases and J lost 5 bases. This CDR3 has 13 amino acids. CDR3 sequence: CASRTGAGDTQYF. Written as DNA, the CDR3 is TGTGCCAGCAGGACAGGGGCTGGAGATACGCAGTATTTT.

This clonotype came up once. The genes are TRBV4-1 and TRBJ2-7; 7 nucleotides match TRBD1. The J segment lost 2 bases and the V segment lost 3 bases, leaving 7 bases of the junction unmatched. Germline CDR1 is MGHRA and CDR2 is YSYEKL. This CDR3 spans 15 amino acids. Written as DNA, the CDR3 is TGCGCCAGCAGCCACCCCGGGACAGCCCCCTACGAGCAGTACTTC. This codes for CASSHPGTAPYEQYF.